The 5 T cell receptor beta chains below all came from one sample that was sequenced in a study of T cells in Graves' hyperthyroidism and ophthalmopathy. Using RNA transcripts as the source, TCR beta CDR3 regions were amplified. Using the HTBI primer set, a first-round RT-PCR was run on the TCR CDR3. TCRdb re-called the multiplex PCR reads through MiXCR, storing one row per CDR3 protein. The sample has approximately 500,000 distinct CDR3 sequences; around 46% are singletons. Sequences were obtained from peripheral blood or thyroid tissue (not recorded which). These receptors originate from a young woman with Graves' hyperthyroidism.

This clonotype has at least ten counts. This rearrangement joins TRBV7-9 to TRBJ2-5, with TRBD2 matching 8 bases. V lost 5 bases and J lost 5; bases outside the gene matches: 13. CDR3 length: 16 amino acids. From germline, CDR1 is SEHNR and CDR2 FQNEAQ (reference sequence). DNA of the CDR3: TGTGCCAGCAGCCGGGGCCGGGCGGGAGGTGGTGAGACCCAGTACTTC. As protein: CASSRGRAGGGETQYF.

This clonotype showed up many times. The CDR3 reads CASSSDSFSGNTIYF. The CDR3 DNA reads TGCGCCAGCAGCTCGGACAGTTTCTCTGGAAACACCATATATTTT. V is TRBV5-1 and J is TRBJ1-3; TRBD1 is a possible D gene (6 bases). Germline CDR1 is SGHRS and CDR2 is YFSETQ. This CDR3 region has 15 residues. V dropped 3 bases and J dropped 0 bases, with 10 bases sitting between them.

At least ten counts were recorded for this clonotype. The chain has TRBV20-1 and TRBJ1-2; a weak D match, TRBD1 (6 bases). Germline CDR1 is DFQATT and CDR2 is SNEGSKA (reference sequence). The CDR3 length is 15 residues. V lost 8 bases and J lost 6, with 25 bases in between. The CDR3 sequence: CSPKLPLQGDNGYTF. The CDR3 DNA sequence: TGCAGTCCTAAACTCCCTCTACAGGGCGATAATGGCTACACCTTC.

The rearrangement links TRBV12-5 to TRBJ2-1; a possible D gene is TRBD2 (5 bases). This CDR3 contains 13 residues. Per the germline V gene, CDR1 is LGHNT and CDR2 is FRNRAP. Trimming took 3 bases from V and 8 from J, leaving 11 bases between them. The CDR3 protein is CASGFGRRDEQFF. CDR3 coding DNA: TGTGCTAGTGGTTTCGGACGGCGGGATGAGCAGTTCTTC.

V gene TRBV7-6 combines with J gene TRBJ2-7; 8 nucleotides match TRBD2. Judging by the DNA end, TRBJ2-1 fits better; the J call may be wrong. Germline CDR1 is SGHVS and CDR2 is FNYEAQ. The CDR3 runs to 16 residues. CDR3 in DNA: TGTGCCAGCAGCTTAGCTTCCCTAGCGGGCTCACATGAGCAGTTCTTC. As protein: CASSLASLAGSHEQFF.